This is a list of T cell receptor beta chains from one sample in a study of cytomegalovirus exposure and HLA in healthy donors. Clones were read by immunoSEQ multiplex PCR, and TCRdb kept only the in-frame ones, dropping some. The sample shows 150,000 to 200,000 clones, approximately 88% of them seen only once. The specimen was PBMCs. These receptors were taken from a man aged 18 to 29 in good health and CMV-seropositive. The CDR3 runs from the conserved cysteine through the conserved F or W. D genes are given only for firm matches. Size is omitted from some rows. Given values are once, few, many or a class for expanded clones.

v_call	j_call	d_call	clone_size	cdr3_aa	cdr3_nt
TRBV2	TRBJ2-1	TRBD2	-	CASRLAGGSYNEQFF	TGTGCCAGCAGGTTAGCGGGAGGGTCCTACAATGAGCAGTTCTTC
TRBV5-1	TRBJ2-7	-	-	CASTHAPSYEQYF	TGCGCCAGCACACACGCACCGTCCTACGAGCAGTACTTC
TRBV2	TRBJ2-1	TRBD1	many	CASRGQGVNNEQFF	TGTGCCAGCAGAGGACAGGGGGTAAACAATGAGCAGTTCTTC
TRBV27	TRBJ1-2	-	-	CASSFSGIDGYTF	TGTGCCAGCAGTTTTTCAGGGATCGATGGCTACACCTTC
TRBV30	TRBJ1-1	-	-	CAWTLPAGAGEAFF	TGTGCCTGGACCCTCCCTGCGGGGGCTGGTGAAGCTTTCTTT
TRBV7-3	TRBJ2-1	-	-	CASSFQGWNAEQFF	TGTGCCAGCAGCTTCCAGGGATGGAATGCTGAGCAGTTCTTC
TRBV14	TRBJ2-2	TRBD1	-	CASSPSLTGGDVANTGELFF	TGTGCCAGCAGCCCCTCCTTGACAGGGGGCGACGTCGCGAACACCGGGGAGCTGTTTTTT
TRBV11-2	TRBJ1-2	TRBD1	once	CASSRTQGANYGYTF	TGTGCCAGCAGCCGGACACAGGGGGCGAACTATGGCTACACCTTC
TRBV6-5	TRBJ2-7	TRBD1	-	CASSRTGPYEQYF	TGTGCCAGCAGCCGGACAGGGCCCTACGAGCAGTACTTC
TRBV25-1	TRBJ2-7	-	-	CASSGSYEQYF	TGTGCCAGCAGCGGGTCCTACGAGCAGTACTTC
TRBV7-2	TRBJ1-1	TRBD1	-	CASSRPGTGEAFF	TGTGCCAGCAGCCGCCCCGGGACAGGCGAAGCTTTCTTT
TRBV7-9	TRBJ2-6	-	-	CASSLGTANVLTF	TGTGCCAGCAGCTTAGGGACAGCCAACGTCCTGACTTTC
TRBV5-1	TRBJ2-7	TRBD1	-	CASSVGGTGNYEQYF	TGCGCCAGCAGCGTAGGAGGGACAGGGAATTACGAGCAGTACTTC
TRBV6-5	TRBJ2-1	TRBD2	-	CASSGEREVGEQFF	TGTGCCAGCAGTGGGGAGCGGGAGGTGGGCGAGCAGTTCTTC
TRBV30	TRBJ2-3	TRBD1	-	CAWSVGGQGNTQYF	TGTGCCTGGAGTGTAGGGGGACAGGGGAATACGCAGTATTTT
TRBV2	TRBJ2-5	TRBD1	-	CASRDRAVEETQYF	TGTGCCAGCAGGGACAGGGCCGTGGAAGAGACCCAGTACTTC
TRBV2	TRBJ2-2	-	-	CACLLGVYTGELFF	TGTGCCTGCCTGCTCGGGGTGTATACCGGGGAGCTGTTTTTT
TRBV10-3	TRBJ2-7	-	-	CAISGVFSYEQYF	TGTGCCATCAGTGGAGTCTTTAGCTACGAGCAGTACTTC
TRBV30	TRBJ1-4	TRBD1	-	CAWSTQDRALEKLFF	TGTGCCTGGAGTACTCAGGACAGGGCTTTAGAAAAACTGTTTTTT
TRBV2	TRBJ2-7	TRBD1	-	CASSAFQGADGYF	TGTGCCAGCAGTGCATTTCAGGGGGCCGATGGGTACTTC
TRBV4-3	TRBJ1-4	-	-	CASSQDWRGLEKLFF	TGCGCCAGCAGCCAAGACTGGCGGGGTCTAGAAAAACTGTTTTTT
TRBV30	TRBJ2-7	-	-	CAWGLGAPPEQYF	TGTGCCTGGGGCTTGGGGGCTCCCCCCGAGCAGTACTTC
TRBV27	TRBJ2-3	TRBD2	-	CASSLSAGGRQDTQYF	TGTGCCAGCAGTTTATCCGCGGGAGGACGTCAAGATACGCAGTATTTT
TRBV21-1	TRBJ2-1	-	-	CASSKGHNLAGGNHEQFF	TGTGCCAGCAGCAAAGGGCACAATCTAGCGGGAGGGAACCATGAGCAGTTCTTC
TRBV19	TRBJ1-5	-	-	CASTPTPNQPQHF	TGTGCCAGTACCCCTACCCCAAATCAGCCCCAGCATTTT
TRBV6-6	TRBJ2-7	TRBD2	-	CASSGPGLAGDEQYF	TGTGCCAGCAGTGGCCCGGGACTAGCTGGCGACGAGCAGTACTTC
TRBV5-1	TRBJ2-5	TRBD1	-	CASSLGDRAQETQYF	TGCGCCAGCAGCTTGGGGGACAGGGCCCAAGAGACCCAGTACTTC
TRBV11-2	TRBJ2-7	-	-	CASSRGVYEQYF	TGTGCCAGCAGCCGCGGGGTATACGAGCAGTACTTC
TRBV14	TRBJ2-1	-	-	CASSQEGLVSPHEQFF	TGTGCCAGCAGCCAAGAAGGACTGGTAAGTCCGCATGAGCAGTTCTTC
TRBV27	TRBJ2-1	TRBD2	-	CASRASGRTDEQFF	TGTGCCAGCAGGGCTAGCGGGAGAACGGATGAGCAGTTCTTC
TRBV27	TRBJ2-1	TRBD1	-	CAVATRDRGYNEQFF	TGTGCCGTAGCGACCCGGGACAGGGGTTACAATGAGCAGTTCTTC
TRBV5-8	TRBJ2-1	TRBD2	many	CASSLWIAGASEQFF	TGTGCCAGCAGCCTGTGGATAGCGGGAGCGTCCGAGCAGTTCTTC